This TCR beta chain derives from a study of regulatory T cells in long-lasting Graves disease. This clonotype was seen at least ten times. Stated time point: newly diagnosed GD, antithyroid drugs for less than 3 months. Construction of the TCR library relied on RNA isolated from PBMCs. The authors built TCR beta libraries using iRepertoire HTBI primers and Arm-PCR of CDR3 regions. TCRdb fed the multiplex PCR reads into MiXCR, producing one record per CDR3 protein. Among approximately 480,000 distinct CDR3 sequences listed, around 16% were seen once. A further study also used this sample, focusing on T cells in Graves' hyperthyroidism and ophthalmopathy. From that study: The primer set for the first-round RT-PCR of the TCR CDR3 was HTBI.

This receptor was taken from a man aged 35 to 55 with Graves disease. The material was peripheral blood mononuclear cells (PBMCs), obtained at new diagnosis, from a patient treated with antithyroid drugs.

The CDR3 DNA follows: TGCAGTGCGGGATCGGGACTAGCGGTCCCGACCAGCGAGCAGTACTTC. This encodes CSAGSGLAVPTSEQYF. This chain uses TRBV20-1 with TRBJ2-7, with TRBD2 matching over 11 bases. J was trimmed by 6 bases and V by 6 bases; bases with no gene match: 16. The CDR3 has 16 residues. CDR1 and CDR2 (germline): DFQATT, SNEGSKA (reference sequence).